This TCR beta chain is drawn from a study of blood T cell repertoires in COVID-19. In the study overall: The United States, Italy and Spain provided the acute and convalescent COVID-19 samples.

Trimming removed 4 bases at V and 12 bases at J, with 13 bases between. This CDR3 has 11 amino acids. CDR1 is SQVTM, CDR2 ANQGSEA, per germline. TCRdb's table, derived via immunoSEQ multiplex PCR, lists solely in-frame clones and lacks some. Of about 150,000 clones listed, about four fifths are singletons. This clone was seen more than once but under ten times. The J gene is TRBJ2-1, the V gene TRBV29-1; D is possibly TRBD1 (5 bases). This TCR came from a woman aged 60 to 75 with acute or convalescent COVID-19. Sequencing was performed on peripheral blood. The CDR3 region is CSVGRQSGQFF. DNA of the CDR3: TGCAGCGTTGGCCGACAGTCTGGGCAGTTCTTC.